The 21 T cell receptor beta chains below all came from one sample that was sequenced in a study of OX40 agonist ivuxolimab in advanced cancers. The table came from immunoSEQ multiplex PCR; TCRdb's copy has only in-frame clones and leaves some out. This sample yields 70,000 to 90,000 clones, of which about 90% are seen a single time; under 8.5% belongs to the top ten. The sequenced sample was CD4+ or CD8+ T cells sorted from blood, obtained in a trial of the OX40 agonist ivuxolimab. The receptors originated from an adult with an advanced solid tumor such as melanoma, head and neck, liver or kidney cancer.

This chain joins TRBV19 and TRBJ1-5; 8 nucleotides align to TRBD1. Germline V CDR1 and CDR2: LNHDA, SQIVND (reference sequence). The CDR3 loop spans 15 amino acids. V trimming: 5 bases; J trimming: 3 bases; junction bases outside the gene matches: 6. CDR3 sequence reads: CASSQGTGLNQPQHF. CDR3 sequence (DNA): TGTGCCAGTAGTCAGGGGACAGGACTCAATCAGCCCCAGCATTTT.

The gene calls are TRBV6-1 and TRBJ2-2; D call uncertain. The CDR3 contains 12 residues. Germline CDR1 and CDR2: MNHNS and SASEGT. V lost 3 bases and J 6 bases, leaving 5 bases between the germline ends. CDR3 DNA sequence: TGTGCCAGCAGTGACATGCCCGGGGAGCTGTTTTTT. Its protein product is CASSDMPGELFF.

This clone was detected once. The chain is built from TRBV20-1 and TRBJ2-5; D not certain. The CDR3 is made up of 11 amino acids. V lost 3 bases and J 2 bases, leaving 4 bases between the germline ends. Looked up from germline, CDR1 is DFQATT and CDR2 is SNEGSKA (reference sequence). The CDR3 sequence: CSASVQETQYF. The CDR3 DNA follows: TGCAGTGCTAGTGTACAAGAGACCCAGTACTTC.

This chain connects TRBV27 to TRBJ2-7, with D tentatively TRBD2 (8 bases). This CDR3 spans 14 amino acids. The V end lost 10 bases, the J end lost 4 bases, and 20 bases lay between the germline ends. Germline lookup yields CDR1 MNHEY and CDR2 SMNVEV (reference sequence). DNA for the CDR3: TGTGCCACCTCCAGGGGGAGCGGGGGATACGAGCAGTACTTC. This gives the protein CATSRGSGGYEQYF.

The chain joins TRBV4-2 to TRBJ1-5, with a possible D match to TRBD1 (5 bases). V was trimmed by 0 bases and J by 0 bases, leaving 9 bases between them. CDR1 and CDR2 (germline): LGHNA, YNFKEQ. The CDR3 has 16 residues. CDR3 nucleotides: TGTGCCAGCAGCCAAGAGCTAGGGGATAGCAATCAGCCCCAGCATTTT. This encodes CASSQELGDSNQPQHF.

The chain is built from TRBV6-5 and TRBJ2-3; D remains ambiguous. Germline assignment: CDR1 MNHEY and CDR2 SVGAGI. The ends were cut back, 6 bases at V and 2 bases at J, with 9 bases in the middle. This CDR3 spans 13 amino acids. This chain's CDR3 is CASRQLSTDTQYF. DNA for the CDR3: TGTGCCAGCAGACAACTCTCCACAGATACGCAGTATTTT.

The chain carries TRBV19 and TRBJ1-6; D gene unclear. The CDR3 covers 17 residues. Per the germline V gene, CDR1 is LNHDA and CDR2 is SQIVND (reference sequence). V shed 7 bases and J shed 0 bases, with 16 bases lying between them. The CDR3, as DNA: TGTGCCAGTACCCACCTCGCGGGGTACTCCTATAATTCACCCCTCCACTTT. Its protein product is CASTHLAGYSYNSPLHF.

V gene TRBV6-5 combines with J gene TRBJ2-6; D not resolved. Germline lookup yields CDR1 MNHEY and CDR2 SVGAGI. Trimming took 6 bases from V and 1 from J, leaving 7 bases between them. The CDR3 spans 14 residues. The CDR3 DNA reads as TGTGCCAGCAGAGGTACGTCTGGGGCCAACGTCCTGACTTTC. It specifies CASRGTSGANVLTF.

A word on this clone: This sample includes further DNA sequences coding for the same CDR3. The genes are TRBV30 and TRBJ1-1, with 8 bases identical to TRBD1. Germline trimming cut 5 bases from V and 2 bases from J; bases unmatched to any gene: 7. This CDR3 comprises 14 residues. Per the germline V gene, CDR1 is GTSNPN and CDR2 is SVGIG (reference sequence). CDR3: CAWDRGQGNTEAFF. The CDR3 DNA sequence: TGTGCCTGGGACCGTGGACAGGGAAACACTGAAGCTTTCTTT.

This sequence joins TRBV7-9 and TRBJ2-7; D call uncertain. Germline values: CDR1 SEHNR, CDR2 FQNEAQ (reference sequence). V gave up 3 bases and J gave up 3 bases, with 9 bases separating them. The CDR3 runs to 13 residues. The CDR3 is CASSLGPNYEQYF. The CDR3 nucleotides are TGTGCCAGCAGCTTGGGTCCCAACTACGAGCAGTACTTC.

CDR3 nucleotides: TGTGCCAGCAGCTTAAGCCCCCTCTCCTACGAGCAGTACGTC. This encodes CASSLSPLSYEQYV. The chain uses TRBV7-8 and TRBJ2-7; D call uncertain. The CDR3 has 14 amino acids. The germline CDR1 and CDR2 sequences are SGHVS and FQNEAQ. With 2 bases removed from V and 0 bases from J, the gap between germline ends came to 8 bases.

Regarding this clone: Other DNA sequences in this specimen translate into the identical CDR3. The V gene is TRBV13, the J gene TRBJ2-3; D unresolved. The V end was cut by 2 bases, the J end by 1 base, with 4 bases between. Germline V gives CDR1 PRHDT, CDR2 FYEKMQ (reference sequence). This CDR3 region has 13 residues. The CDR3 region has the DNA TGTGCCAGCAGCTTACGTGGCACAGATACGCAGTATTTT. Residues: CASSLRGTDTQYF. Looking up the rest from reference TRBV13 and TRBJ2-3 gives the full variable domain: AAGVIQSPRHLIKEKRETATLKCYPIPRHDTVYWYQQGPGQDPQFLISFYEKMQSDKGSIPDRFSAQQFSDYHSELNMSSLELGDSALYFCASSLRGTDTQYFGPGTRLTVL.

The gene calls are TRBV11-2 and TRBJ1-3; no clear D. This CDR3 region has 16 residues. Germline loops: CDR1 SGHAT, CDR2 FQNNGV. V lost 2 bases to trimming and J lost 0 bases, with 11 bases between them. The CDR3, as DNA: TGTGCCAGCAGCTTAAACAGCCAAGCCTCTGGAAACACCATATATTTT. It yields the protein CASSLNSQASGNTIYF.

This chain joins TRBV27 and TRBJ2-1; the D gene is possibly TRBD2 (6 bases). The CDR3 covers 13 residues. V was cut by 5 bases and J by 7 bases, with 12 bases left in between. Germline values: CDR1 MNHEY, CDR2 SMNVEV (reference sequence). CDR3 bases: TGTGCCAGCAGTCCCTGGGCGGGGAATGAGCAGTTCTTC. Its translation: CASSPWAGNEQFF.

J is TRBJ2-3 and V is TRBV11-2; TRBD2 agrees at 7 bases. Germline loops: CDR1 SGHAT, CDR2 FQNNGV. CDR3 length equals 16 residues. With 4 bases clipped from V and 6 bases from J, the junction kept 13 bases outside the gene matches. The CDR3 DNA sequence: TGTGCCAGCAGCTCCAACATAGCGTGGGAGGGGGATACGCAGTATTTT. It yields the protein CASSSNIAWEGDTQYF.

Comment on this clone: A read error may produce the germline difference seen at one junction end. The rearrangement links TRBV7-7 to TRBJ2-1, with 13 bases that match TRBD2. CDR1 is SSHAT and CDR2 is FNYEAQ in the germline V gene (reference sequence). The CDR3 is made up of 15 amino acids. In DNA, the CDR3 is TGTGCTAGCAGCCCAGGACTAGCGGGAGAGCATGAGCAGTTCTTC. Protein: CASSPGLAGEHEQFF.

The chain recombines TRBV28 with TRBJ2-7; D may correspond to TRBD1 or TRBD2 (5 bases each). Deletions cut 6 bases from V and 2 bases from J, with 23 bases between. The CDR3 totals 17 residues. Germline CDR1 MDHEN, CDR2 SYDVKM. The CDR3 region has the DNA TGTGCCAGCAGCCCATCCTACGGGGCTTCTTCGACCTACGAGCAGTACTTC. Protein: CASSPSYGASSTYEQYF.

CDR3: CASSLNKGFYEQYF. The CDR3, as DNA: TGTGCCAGCAGCTTAAACAAGGGTTTCTACGAGCAGTACTTC. The chain employs TRBV7-6 and TRBJ2-7, with D unclear. The V gene's germline CDR1 is SGHVS and CDR2 FNYEAQ. With 2 bases removed from V and 3 bases from J, the gap between germline ends came to 11 bases. The CDR3 extends over 14 amino acids. Full variable domain (missing parts from reference TRBV7-6 and TRBJ2-7): GAGVSQSPRYKVTKRGQDVALRCDPISGHVSLYWYRQALGQGPEFLTYFNYEAQQDKSGLPNDRFSAERPEGSISTLTIQRTEQRDSAMYRCASSLNKGFYEQYFGPGTRLTVT.

The J gene is TRBJ2-2, the V gene TRBV27; D is unclear. This CDR3 spans 12 amino acids. Trimming removed 1 base at V and 5 bases at J, with 2 bases between. In germline, CDR1 is MNHEY, CDR2 SMNVEV (reference sequence). The CDR3 loop is CASSLFTGELFF. The CDR3 DNA follows: TGTGCCAGCAGTTTATTTACCGGGGAGCTGTTTTTT.

This clone came up once. This chain joins TRBV28 and TRBJ2-7, with a possible D match to TRBD1 (5 bases). The V end lost 4 bases, the J end lost 2 bases, and 12 bases lay between the germline ends. From germline, CDR1 is MDHEN and CDR2 SYDVKM. The CDR3 is 14 amino acids. The DNA for the CDR3 is TGTGCCAGCAGTTACTGGGGCGGAACCTACGAGCAGTACTTC. Translation gives CASSYWGGTYEQYF.

The chain couples TRBV6-5 to TRBJ1-2, with D possibly matching TRBD1 (5 bases). Germline V CDR1 and CDR2: MNHEY, SVGAGI. This CDR3 region has 14 residues. V was pared by 0 bases and J by 5 bases, with 10 bases between. The CDR3 coding sequence is TGTGCCAGCAGTTACTCCCAGGGTGTATATGGCTACACCTTC. It is translated as CASSYSQGVYGYTF.